This T cell receptor (beta chain) was sequenced during a study of beta chain features in type 1 diabetes. Study-wide context: Healthy donors resembled patients in age, gender and cell yields. Notes on the study in general: For TCRB rearrangement, an influence of HLA type remained unresolved here. VDJ junctions sequenced from type 1 diabetes patients showed fewer insertions and more deletions.

The authors reverse transcribed all of the isolated RNA, so sequencing captured expressed TCRB transcripts. The assay was immunoSEQ multiplex PCR, and TCRdb's table has in-frame clones only and misses some. The sample shows under 400,000 clones, 20% of them seen only once. Over 95% purity was reached by all sorted populations. This clone was seen a few times. What it recognizes is unknown. CDR1 is LNHDA, CDR2 SQIVND, per germline (reference sequence). The CDR3 is 12 residues long. Deletions cut 10 bases from V and 3 bases from J, with 12 bases between. Material for sequencing was naive CD4+ T cells from blood. The sequence was obtained from a woman aged 18-29 years in good health. V is TRBV19 and J is TRBJ1-2, with D hard to call. The CDR3 sequence is CAIHGEDYGYTF. The CDR3 DNA reads as TGTGCCATCCATGGAGAGGACTATGGCTACACCTTC. The whole variable domain, remainder taken from reference TRBV19 and TRBJ1-2, is DGGITQSPKYLFRKEGQNVTLSCEQNLNHDAMYWYRQDPGQGLRLIYYSQIVNDFQKGDIAEGYSVSREKKESFPLTVTSAQKNPTAFYLCAIHGEDYGYTFGSGTRLTVV.